The 20 T cell receptor beta chains listed next were all sequenced from one sample in a study of blood T cell repertoires in COVID-19. TCRdb's copy holds only in-frame clones and misses some; the assay was immunoSEQ multiplex PCR. The sample consists of about 200,000 clones, about nine tenths of them appearing once. The sequencing sample was made of peripheral blood. The receptors originated from a man aged 35 to 55 with acute or convalescent COVID-19.

The V and J genes are TRBV2 and TRBJ1-3, with unresolved D. The CDR3 contains 16 residues. Germline V gene sequence: CDR1 SNHLY, CDR2 FYNNEI. V lost 0 bases to trimming and J lost 5 bases, with 14 bases between them. CDR3 nucleotide sequence: TGTGCCAGCAGTGAAGCGACATCTTTAGGCCGAAACACCATATATTTT. This sequence encodes CASSEATSLGRNTIYF.

CDR3: CASWTGIKRSNQPQHF. Written as DNA, the CDR3 is TGTGCCAGCTGGACAGGGATCAAGCGGAGCAATCAGCCCCAGCATTTT. The rearrangement joins TRBV28 to TRBJ1-5; 8 bases line up with TRBD1. Unmatched junction bases numbered 10, after V lost 8 bases and J lost 1 base. CDR1 and CDR2 from the germline V gene are MDHEN and SYDVKM. The CDR3 extends over 16 amino acids. Combining the CDR3 with reference TRBV28 and TRBJ1-5 gives the whole variable domain DVKVTQSSRYLVKRTGEKVFLECVQDMDHENMFWYRQDPGLGLRLIYFSYDVKMKEKGDIPEGYSVSREKKERFSLILESASTNQTSMYLCASWTGIKRSNQPQHFGDGTRLSIL.

The chain recombines TRBV24-1 with TRBJ1-3, with D unresolved. V was trimmed by 5 bases and J by 4 bases, leaving 5 bases between them. CDR1 and CDR2 from the germline V gene are KGHDR and SFDVKD. The CDR3 consists of 12 residues. CDR3 sequence: CATSGGGNTIYF. In DNA, the CDR3 is TGTGCCACCAGTGGCGGAGGAAACACCATATATTTT.

The gene calls are TRBV10-3 and TRBJ1-5; D is uncertain. V lost 10 bases and J 1 base, leaving 8 bases between the germline ends. There are 12 residues in the CDR3. Germline assignment: CDR1 ENHRY and CDR2 SYGVKD. CDR3: CATGESNQPQHF. Written as DNA, the CDR3 is TGTGCCACCGGGGAAAGCAATCAGCCCCAGCATTTT.

The chain recombines TRBV11-2 with TRBJ2-7; the D gene is possibly TRBD1 (6 bases). Trimming pared 5 bases from V and 3 bases from J, leaving 14 bases between. Germline V gene sequence: CDR1 SGHAT, CDR2 FQNNGV. The CDR3 consists of 14 residues. CDR3 coding DNA: TGTGCCAGCAGCCTATTCGACAGGAGCTACGAGCAGTACTTC. Residues: CASSLFDRSYEQYF.

This chain uses TRBV3-1 (or the pseudogene TRBV3-2) with TRBJ1-2; D not resolved. The germline V and J ends were trimmed by 1 base and 4 bases, with 13 bases remaining between them. CDR1 and CDR2 from the germline V gene are LGHDT and YNNKEL (reference sequence). The CDR3 spans 15 residues. As DNA, the CDR3 is TGTGCCAGCAGCCAAGTTCCGGTCGGGGTCTATGGCTACACCTTC. Encoded protein: CASSQVPVGVYGYTF.

The rearrangement joins TRBV7-2 to TRBJ1-4, with a tentative D call TRBD1 (6 bases). V was pared by 5 bases and J by 8 bases, with 15 bases between. Germline assignment: CDR1 SGHTA and CDR2 FQGNSA. This CDR3 has 14 residues. The CDR3: CASSEWVGGEKLFF. CDR3 bases: TGTGCCAGCAGCGAATGGGTTGGGGGCGAAAAACTGTTTTTT.

The chain links TRBV7-6 to TRBJ2-1, with 8 nucleotides matching TRBD1. Germline V gene data show CDR1 as SGHVS and CDR2 as FNYEAQ. The CDR3 is 14 amino acids. V trimming: 5 bases; J trimming: 4 bases; junction bases outside the gene matches: 4. The CDR3 sequence: CASSETGVYNEQFF. In DNA, the CDR3 is TGTGCCAGCAGCGAGACAGGGGTTTACAATGAGCAGTTCTTC.

This clone was counted a single time. The CDR3 bases are TGCGCCAGCAGCCCGGGACAGGGGGCCTACGAGCAGTACTTC. Translation: CASSPGQGAYEQYF. The genes are TRBV4-1 and TRBJ2-7; 11 bases align to TRBD1. CDR3 size: 14 residues. Losses at the gene ends were 4 bases for V and 2 bases for J; bases not matched to a gene: 1. Germline V gives CDR1 MGHRA, CDR2 YSYEKL.

This chain connects TRBV6-5 to TRBJ2-6; D perhaps matches TRBD1 (6 bases). The CDR3 length is 15 residues. V lost 3 bases to trimming and J lost 2 bases, with 8 bases between them. The germline gives CDR1 MNHEY, CDR2 SVGAGI. CDR3 in DNA: TGTGCCAGCAGTTATGGGGGCGCTGGGGCCAACGTCCTGACTTTC. It specifies CASSYGGAGANVLTF.

The chain links TRBV19 to TRBJ2-2; TRBD2 might be the D (5 bases). Trimming removed 11 bases at V and 0 bases at J, with 10 bases between. Germline CDR1 and CDR2: LNHDA and SQIVND (reference sequence). The CDR3 covers 13 residues. As DNA, the CDR3 is TGTGCCGGAGCGGACGCGAACACCGGGGAGCTGTTTTTT. As protein: CAGADANTGELFF.

The chain is built from TRBV28 and TRBJ2-7; D remains unclear. V shed 3 bases and J shed 2 bases, with 11 bases lying between them. Germline V gene lookup returns CDR1 MDHEN and CDR2 SYDVKM. The length of the CDR3 is 14 residues. CDR3 region: CASSFAVFPYEQYF. DNA of the CDR3: TGTGCCAGCAGTTTTGCGGTATTCCCCTACGAGCAGTACTTC.

The chain recombines TRBV6-5 with TRBJ2-7; the D gene is possibly TRBD2 (5 bases). Germline loops: CDR1 MNHEY, CDR2 SVGAGI. V dropped 7 bases and J dropped 4 bases, with 20 bases sitting between them. The length of the CDR3 is 15 residues. CDR3 sequence reads: CASTQEDLSAYEQYF. The CDR3 DNA sequence: TGTGCCAGCACCCAGGAGGACCTCTCTGCGTACGAGCAGTACTTC.

The chain combines TRBV20-1 with TRBJ2-6; no reliable D call. This CDR3 contains 14 residues. The V end lost 5 bases, the J end lost 1 base, and 9 bases lay between the germline ends. The germline gives CDR1 DFQATT, CDR2 SNEGSKA (reference sequence). The CDR3 protein is CSARVRSGANVLTF. The CDR3 DNA reads as TGCAGTGCTCGTGTACGGTCTGGGGCCAACGTCCTGACTTTC.

The chain employs TRBV7-8 and TRBJ1-2, with 8 bases fitting TRBD1. CDR1 and CDR2 from the germline V gene are SGHVS and FQNEAQ. The CDR3 extends over 15 amino acids. After removal of 5 bases from V and 7 bases from J, the junction contained 12 bases not matched to a gene. Here the CDR3 reads CASSPTATGGTGYTF. CDR3 bases: TGTGCCAGCAGCCCCACGGCCACAGGGGGGACTGGCTACACCTTC.

V usage is TRBV5-1 and J usage is TRBJ1-1, with D possibly TRBD1 on 6 matching bases. Germline V gene lookup returns CDR1 SGHRS and CDR2 YFSETQ. CDR3 length: 17 amino acids. The V gene lost 0 bases and the J gene lost 11 bases, with 26 bases spanning the gap. The CDR3 loop is CASSLATDWGQVARAFF. The CDR3 bases are TGCGCCAGCAGCTTGGCAACCGATTGGGGACAAGTCGCGAGGGCTTTCTTT.

This chain joins TRBV9 and TRBJ2-2, with 14 bases fitting TRBD2. The ends lost 4 bases at V and 5 bases at J; junction bases unmatched: 10. CDR1 SGDLS and CDR2 YYNGEE come from the germline V gene. CDR3 size: 18 residues. This CDR3 is CASSFSTSGGAWTGELFF. CDR3 sequence (DNA): TGTGCCAGCAGCTTCTCGACTAGCGGGGGGGCCTGGACCGGGGAGCTGTTTTTT.

This chain joins TRBV9 and TRBJ2-1, with TRBD1 identical over 7 bases. CDR3 length: 15 amino acids. CDR1 SGDLS and CDR2 YYNGEE come from the germline V gene. The V segment lost 4 bases and the J segment 0 bases; nucleotides outside the gene matches: 4. This chain's CDR3 is CASSRDRASYNEQFF. CDR3 nucleotide sequence: TGTGCCAGCAGCCGTGACAGGGCCTCCTACAATGAGCAGTTCTTC.

The chain employs TRBV7-3 and TRBJ2-6, with D perhaps matching TRBD1 (5 bases). V was cut by 4 bases and J by 2 bases, with 9 bases left in between. From germline, CDR1 is SGHTA and CDR2 FQGTGA. CDR3 length: 15 amino acids. This chain's CDR3 is CASSSYRPGANVLTF. The CDR3 coding sequence is TGTGCCAGCAGCTCCTACAGGCCTGGGGCCAACGTCCTGACTTTC.

The rearrangement joins TRBV18 to TRBJ1-1; 9 bases are shared with TRBD1. The CDR3 is made up of 16 amino acids. V shed 5 bases, J shed 1 base, and the junction held 8 bases outside the gene matches. Germline V CDR1 and CDR2: KGHSH, LQKENI. DNA of the CDR3: TGTGCCAGCTCAGGAACAGGGGGCCTGGGGAACACTGAAGCTTTCTTT. Its protein is CASSGTGGLGNTEAFF.